The TCR beta chain described here comes from a study of blood T cell repertoires in COVID-19. Study summary: The analysed material was cDNA or gDNA that came from T cells, B-cell-depleted T cells, or PBMCs.

The CDR3 has 16 amino acids. V lost 1 base and J 4 bases, leaving 13 bases between the germline ends. CDR1 SGHVS and CDR2 FNYEAQ come from the germline V gene. Sequencing was performed with immunoSEQ multiplex PCR; in TCRdb, only in-frame clones are kept and a portion is missing. The sample shows hundreds of thousands of clones, 90% of them seen only once. Study members were between about 18 and 90 years old and lived in 20 to 30 US regions. Exposed study participants had met a COVID-19 case within 2 weeks before entry. The chain joins TRBV7-6 to TRBJ2-2, with D perhaps TRBD1 (5 bases). Input material: PBMCs or T cells enriched from blood (not recorded which). The source is a man in his forties or fifties who had been exposed to COVID-19. The CDR3 protein is CASSLGQGRSTGELFF. The CDR3 DNA follows: TGTGCCAGCAGCTTAGGGCAGGGAAGGAGCACCGGGGAGCTGTTTTTT.